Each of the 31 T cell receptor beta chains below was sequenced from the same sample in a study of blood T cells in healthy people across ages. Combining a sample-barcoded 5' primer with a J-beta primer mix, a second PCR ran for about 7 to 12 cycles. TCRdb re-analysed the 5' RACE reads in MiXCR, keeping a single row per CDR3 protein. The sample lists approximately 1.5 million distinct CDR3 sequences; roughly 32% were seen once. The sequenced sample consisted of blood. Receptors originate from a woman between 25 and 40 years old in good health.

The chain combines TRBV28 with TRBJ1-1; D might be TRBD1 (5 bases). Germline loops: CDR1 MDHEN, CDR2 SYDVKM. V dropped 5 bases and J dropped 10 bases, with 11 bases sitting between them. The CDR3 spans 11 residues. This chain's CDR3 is CASSPNRLAFF. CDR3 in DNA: TGTGCCAGCAGTCCGAACAGGTTAGCTTTCTTT.

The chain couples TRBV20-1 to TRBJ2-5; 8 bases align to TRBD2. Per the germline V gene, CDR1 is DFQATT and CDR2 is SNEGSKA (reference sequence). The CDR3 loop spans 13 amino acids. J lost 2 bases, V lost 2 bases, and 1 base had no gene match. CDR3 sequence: CSARTGGQETQYF. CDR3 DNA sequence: TGCAGTGCTAGAACGGGGGGGCAAGAGACCCAGTACTTC.

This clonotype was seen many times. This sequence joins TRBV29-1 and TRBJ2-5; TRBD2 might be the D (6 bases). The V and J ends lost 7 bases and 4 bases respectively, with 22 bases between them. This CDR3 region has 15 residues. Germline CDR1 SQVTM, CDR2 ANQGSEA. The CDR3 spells CSGAGLGREGETQYF. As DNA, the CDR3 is TGCAGCGGAGCCGGTCTTGGGCGGGAAGGAGAGACCCAGTACTTC.

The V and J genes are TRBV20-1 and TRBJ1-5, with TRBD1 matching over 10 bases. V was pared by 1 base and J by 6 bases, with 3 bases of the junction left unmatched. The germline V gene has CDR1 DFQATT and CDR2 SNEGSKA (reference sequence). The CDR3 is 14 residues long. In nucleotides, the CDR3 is TGCAGTGCTAGAGCGGGACAGGGGACTCAGCCCCAGCATTTT. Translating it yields CSARAGQGTQPQHF.

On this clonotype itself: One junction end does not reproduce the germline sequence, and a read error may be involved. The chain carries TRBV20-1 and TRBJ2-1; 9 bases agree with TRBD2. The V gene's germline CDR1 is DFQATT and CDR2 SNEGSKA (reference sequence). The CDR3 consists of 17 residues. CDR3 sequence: CSTRKERGVSSYNEQFF. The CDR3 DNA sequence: TGCAGTACTAGGAAGGAGCGGGGGGTAAGCTCCTACAATGAGCAGTTCTTC.

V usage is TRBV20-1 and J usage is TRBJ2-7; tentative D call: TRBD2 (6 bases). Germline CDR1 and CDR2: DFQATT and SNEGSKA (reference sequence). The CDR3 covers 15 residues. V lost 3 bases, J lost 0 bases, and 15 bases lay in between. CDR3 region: CSASDPTRRSYEQYF. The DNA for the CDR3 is TGCAGTGCTAGTGACCCGACTAGGCGCTCCTACGAGCAGTACTTC.

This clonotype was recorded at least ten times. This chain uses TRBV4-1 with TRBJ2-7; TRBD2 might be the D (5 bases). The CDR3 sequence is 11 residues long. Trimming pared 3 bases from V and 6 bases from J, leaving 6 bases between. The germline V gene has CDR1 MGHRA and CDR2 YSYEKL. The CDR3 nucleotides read TGCGCCAGCAGCCATGCGGGCGAGCAGTACTTC. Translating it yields CASSHAGEQYF.

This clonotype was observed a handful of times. Here the CDR3 DNA reads TGTGCCAGCAGCCCGTTCTCCGGGGTGATAGCAGATACGCAGTATTTT. Encoded protein: CASSPFSGVIADTQYF. The rearrangement uses TRBV7-8 and TRBJ2-3, with a tentative D call TRBD2 (5 bases). The V end was cut by 5 bases, the J end by 4 bases, with 19 bases between. The CDR3 covers 16 residues. Germline V gene sequence: CDR1 SGHVS, CDR2 FQNEAQ.

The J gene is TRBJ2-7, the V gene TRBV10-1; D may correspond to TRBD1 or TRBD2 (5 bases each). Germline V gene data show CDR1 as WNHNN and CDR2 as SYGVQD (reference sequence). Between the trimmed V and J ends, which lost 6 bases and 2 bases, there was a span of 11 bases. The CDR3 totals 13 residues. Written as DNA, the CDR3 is TGCGCCAGCAGATCCGGGGACCCCTACGAGCAGTACTTC. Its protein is CASRSGDPYEQYF.

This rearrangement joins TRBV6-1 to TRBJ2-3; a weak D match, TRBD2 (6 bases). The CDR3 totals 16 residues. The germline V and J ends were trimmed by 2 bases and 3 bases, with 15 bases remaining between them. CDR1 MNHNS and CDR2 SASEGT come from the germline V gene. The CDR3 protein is CASSEMMGEVTDTQYF. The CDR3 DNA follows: TGTGCCAGCAGTGAAATGATGGGGGAGGTGACAGATACGCAGTATTTT.

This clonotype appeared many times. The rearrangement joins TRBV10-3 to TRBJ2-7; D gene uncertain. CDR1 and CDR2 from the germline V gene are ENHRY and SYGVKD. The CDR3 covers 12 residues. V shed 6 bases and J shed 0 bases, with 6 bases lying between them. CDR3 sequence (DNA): TGTGCCATCAGGAACATCTCCTACGAGCAGTACTTC. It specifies CAIRNISYEQYF.

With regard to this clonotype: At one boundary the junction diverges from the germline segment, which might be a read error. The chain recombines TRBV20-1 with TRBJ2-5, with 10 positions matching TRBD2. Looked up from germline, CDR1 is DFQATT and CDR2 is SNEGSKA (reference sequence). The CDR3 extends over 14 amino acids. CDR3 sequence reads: CSARAGGIQETQYF. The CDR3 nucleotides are TGCAGTGCCAGAGCGGGAGGGATTCAAGAGACCCAGTACTTC.

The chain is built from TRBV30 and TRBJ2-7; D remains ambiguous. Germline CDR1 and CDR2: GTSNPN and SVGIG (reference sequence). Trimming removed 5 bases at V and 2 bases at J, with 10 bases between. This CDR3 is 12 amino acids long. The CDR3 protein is CAWDENTYEQYF. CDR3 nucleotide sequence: TGTGCCTGGGATGAGAATACCTACGAGCAGTACTTC.

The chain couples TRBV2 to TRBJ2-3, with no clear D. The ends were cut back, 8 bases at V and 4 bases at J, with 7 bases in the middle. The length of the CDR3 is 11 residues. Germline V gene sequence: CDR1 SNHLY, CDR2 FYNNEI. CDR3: CASYTADTQYF. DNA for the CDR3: TGTGCCAGCTACACCGCAGATACGCAGTATTTT. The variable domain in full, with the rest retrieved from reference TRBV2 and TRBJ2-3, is EPEVTQTPSHQVTQMGQEVILRCVPISNHLYFYWYRQILGQKVEFLVSFYNNEISEKSEIFDDQFSVERPDGSNFTLKIRSTKLEDSAMYFCASYTADTQYFGPGTRLTVL.

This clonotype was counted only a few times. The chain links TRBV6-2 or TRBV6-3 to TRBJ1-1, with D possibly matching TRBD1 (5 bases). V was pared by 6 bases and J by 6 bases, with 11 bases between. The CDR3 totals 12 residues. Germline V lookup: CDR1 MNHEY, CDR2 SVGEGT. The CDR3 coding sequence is TGTGCCAGCAGCCAGGGTTTGGCTGAAGCTTTCTTT. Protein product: CASSQGLAEAFF.

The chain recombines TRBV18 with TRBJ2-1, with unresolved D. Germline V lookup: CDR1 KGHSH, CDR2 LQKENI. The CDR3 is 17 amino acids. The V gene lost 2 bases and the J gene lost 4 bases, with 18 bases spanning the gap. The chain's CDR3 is CASSPVLVRSSYNEQFF. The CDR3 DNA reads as TGTGCCAGCTCACCAGTGCTAGTGCGGTCGTCGTACAATGAGCAGTTCTTC.

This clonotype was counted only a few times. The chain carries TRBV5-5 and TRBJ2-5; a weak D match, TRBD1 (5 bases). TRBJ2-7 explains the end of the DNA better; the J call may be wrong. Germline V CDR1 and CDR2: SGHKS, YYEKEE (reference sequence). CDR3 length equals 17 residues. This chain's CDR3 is CASSSGPYRMSLYEQYF. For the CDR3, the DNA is TGTGCCAGCAGCTCCGGACCATACAGGATGTCTCTATACGAGCAGTACTTC.

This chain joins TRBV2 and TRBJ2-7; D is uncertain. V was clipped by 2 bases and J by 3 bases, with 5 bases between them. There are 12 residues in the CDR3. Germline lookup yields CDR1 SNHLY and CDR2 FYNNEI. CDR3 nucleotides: TGTGCCAGCAGTGAACCGATCTACGAGCAGTACTTC. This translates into CASSEPIYEQYF. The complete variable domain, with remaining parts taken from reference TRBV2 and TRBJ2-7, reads EPEVTQTPSHQVTQMGQEVILRCVPISNHLYFYWYRQILGQKVEFLVSFYNNEISEKSEIFDDQFSVERPDGSNFTLKIRSTKLEDSAMYFCASSEPIYEQYFGPGTRLTVT.

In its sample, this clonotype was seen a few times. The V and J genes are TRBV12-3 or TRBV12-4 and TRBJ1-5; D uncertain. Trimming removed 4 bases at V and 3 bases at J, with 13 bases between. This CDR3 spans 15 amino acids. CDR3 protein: CASSSLANNNQPQHF. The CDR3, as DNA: TGTGCCAGCAGTTCCCTTGCCAACAACAATCAGCCCCAGCATTTT.

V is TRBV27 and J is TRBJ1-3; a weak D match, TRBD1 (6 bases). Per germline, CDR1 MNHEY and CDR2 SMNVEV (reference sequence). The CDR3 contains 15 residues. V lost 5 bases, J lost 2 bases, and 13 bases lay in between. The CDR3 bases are TGTGCCAGCAGTGCCACAGGGCTTACTGGAAACACCATATATTTT. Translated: CASSATGLTGNTIYF.

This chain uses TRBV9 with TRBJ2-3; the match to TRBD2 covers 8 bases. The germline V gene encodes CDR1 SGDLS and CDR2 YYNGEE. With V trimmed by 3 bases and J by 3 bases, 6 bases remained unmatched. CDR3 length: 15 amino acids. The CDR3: CASSGTGTRTDTQYF. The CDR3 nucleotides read TGTGCCAGCAGCGGAACCGGGACTAGGACAGATACGCAGTATTTT.

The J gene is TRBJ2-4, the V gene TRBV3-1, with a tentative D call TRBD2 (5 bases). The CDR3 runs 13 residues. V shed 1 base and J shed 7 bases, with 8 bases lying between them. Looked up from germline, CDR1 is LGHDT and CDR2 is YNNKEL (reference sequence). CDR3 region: CASSQGRQNIQYF. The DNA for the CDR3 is TGTGCCAGCAGCCAAGGGAGGCAGAACATTCAGTACTTC.

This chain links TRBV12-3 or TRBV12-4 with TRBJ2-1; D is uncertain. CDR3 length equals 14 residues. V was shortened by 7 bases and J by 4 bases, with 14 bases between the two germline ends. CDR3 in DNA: TGTGCCAGCAATGAGGCGGCCGGGTACAATGAGCAGTTCTTC. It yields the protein CASNEAAGYNEQFF.

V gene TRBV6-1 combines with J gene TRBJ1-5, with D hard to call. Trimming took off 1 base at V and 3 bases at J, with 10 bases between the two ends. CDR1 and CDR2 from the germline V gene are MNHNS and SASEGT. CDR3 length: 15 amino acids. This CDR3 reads CASSEVGWDNQPQHF. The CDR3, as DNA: TGTGCCAGCAGTGAAGTGGGGTGGGACAATCAGCCCCAGCATTTT.

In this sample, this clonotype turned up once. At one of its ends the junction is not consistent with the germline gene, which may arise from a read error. CDR3 protein: CASRLDLSSHNEQFF. The DNA of the CDR3 is TGTGCCAGCAGGCTTGACCTGAGCTCCCACAATGAGCAGTTCTTC. The V gene is TRBV11-1, the J gene TRBJ2-1; D ambiguous. The CDR3 has 15 amino acids. Germline CDR1 reads SGHAT; CDR2 reads FQDESV (reference sequence).

The CDR3 DNA sequence: TGTGCCAGCACCGTGAGTGGAGATACGCAGTATTTT. Translated, it gives CASTVSGDTQYF. The chain joins TRBV12-3 or TRBV12-4 to TRBJ2-3, with D hard to call. CDR3 length: 12 residues. Trimming removed 7 bases at V and 5 bases at J, with 10 bases between.

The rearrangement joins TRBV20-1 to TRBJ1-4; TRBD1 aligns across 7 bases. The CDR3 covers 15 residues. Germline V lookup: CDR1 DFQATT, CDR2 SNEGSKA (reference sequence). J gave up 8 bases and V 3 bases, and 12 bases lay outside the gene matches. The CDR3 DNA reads TGCAGTGCTAGGCGGACAGGTTTGGGTGAAGAAAAACTGTTTTTT. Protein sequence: CSARRTGLGEEKLFF.

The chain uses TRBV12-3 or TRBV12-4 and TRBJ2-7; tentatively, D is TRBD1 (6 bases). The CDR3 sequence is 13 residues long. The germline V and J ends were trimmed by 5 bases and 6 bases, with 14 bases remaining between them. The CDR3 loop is CASSMQGYGEQYF. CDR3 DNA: TGTGCCAGCAGTATGCAGGGGTACGGCGAGCAGTACTTC.

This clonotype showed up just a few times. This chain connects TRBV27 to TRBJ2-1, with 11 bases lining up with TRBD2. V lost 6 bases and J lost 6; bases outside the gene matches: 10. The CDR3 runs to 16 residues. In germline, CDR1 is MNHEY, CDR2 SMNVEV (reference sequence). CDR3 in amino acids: CASRQHSGRALNEQFF. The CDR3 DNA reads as TGTGCCAGCAGACAACATAGCGGGAGGGCCCTCAATGAGCAGTTCTTC.

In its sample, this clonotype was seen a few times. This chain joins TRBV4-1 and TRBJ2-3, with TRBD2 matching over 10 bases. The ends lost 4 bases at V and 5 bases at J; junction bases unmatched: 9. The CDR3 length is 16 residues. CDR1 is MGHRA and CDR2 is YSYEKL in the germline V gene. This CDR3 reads CASSPSAGGPRDTQYF. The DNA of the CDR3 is TGCGCCAGCAGCCCGTCAGCGGGAGGGCCCAGAGATACGCAGTATTTT.

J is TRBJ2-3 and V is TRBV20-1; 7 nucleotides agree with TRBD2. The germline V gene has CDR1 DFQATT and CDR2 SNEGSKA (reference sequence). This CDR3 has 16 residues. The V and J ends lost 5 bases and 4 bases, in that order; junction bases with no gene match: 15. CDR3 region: CSAAQRGEAMADTQYF. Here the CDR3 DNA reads TGCAGTGCTGCCCAACGGGGGGAAGCGATGGCAGATACGCAGTATTTT.